One T cell receptor beta chain is described in this entry. Antigen unknown. The entry originates in a study of cytomegalovirus exposure and HLA in healthy donors. Study results and caveats: Indistinguishability led to the exclusion of some V segments, TRBV6-2 and TRBV6-3 included. Among TCR sequences, most were rare, though some public TCRs appeared in many donors.

The PCR had 60 Vbeta and 13 Jbeta primers. The assay was immunoSEQ multiplex PCR, and TCRdb's table has in-frame clones only and misses some. The sample includes 170,000 or so clones, 78% of them seen just once. Per germline, CDR1 SGHTA and CDR2 FQGTGA. This CDR3 region has 13 residues. V gave up 1 base and J gave up 10 bases, with 13 bases separating them. The sequence came from a woman aged 45-59 years in good health and CMV-seropositive. The sequenced sample was PBMCs. This chain links TRBV7-3 with TRBJ1-1; D is possibly TRBD1 (5 bases). The chain's CDR3 is CASSLKGGGGAFF. CDR3 nucleotides: TGTGCCAGCAGCTTAAAAGGCGGGGGAGGAGCTTTCTTT.